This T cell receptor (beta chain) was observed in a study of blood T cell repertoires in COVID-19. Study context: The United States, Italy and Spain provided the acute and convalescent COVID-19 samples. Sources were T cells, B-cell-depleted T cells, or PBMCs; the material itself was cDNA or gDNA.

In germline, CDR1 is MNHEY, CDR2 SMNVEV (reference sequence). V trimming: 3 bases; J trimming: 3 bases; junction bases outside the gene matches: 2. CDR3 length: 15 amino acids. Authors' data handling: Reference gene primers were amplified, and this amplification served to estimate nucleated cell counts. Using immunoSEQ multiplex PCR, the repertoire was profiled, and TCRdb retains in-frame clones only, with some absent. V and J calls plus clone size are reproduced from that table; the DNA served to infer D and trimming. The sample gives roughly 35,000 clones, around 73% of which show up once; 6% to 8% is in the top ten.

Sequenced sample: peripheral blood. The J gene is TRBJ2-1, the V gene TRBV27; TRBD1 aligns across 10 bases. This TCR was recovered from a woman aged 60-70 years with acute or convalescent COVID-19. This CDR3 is CASSLGTGVYNEQFF. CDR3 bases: TGTGCCAGCAGTTTGGGGACAGGGGTCTACAATGAGCAGTTCTTC.